The clone carrying this T cell receptor beta chain showed up many times. TCR beta CDR3 sequences were amplified from RNA transcripts. A first-round RT-PCR of the TCR CDR3 used the HTBI primer set. TCRdb fed the multiplex PCR reads into MiXCR, producing one record per CDR3 protein. The table has a few hundred thousand distinct CDR3 sequences, approximately 15% seen once; the top ten hold less than 6%. V gave up 2 bases and J gave up 6 bases, with 10 bases separating them. The CDR3 loop spans 13 amino acids. Germline V lookup: CDR1 SGHVS, CDR2 FQNEAQ. Clinical symptoms, serum thyroxine and TRAb, thyroid ultrasound and orbital computed tomography were used for the diagnoses. Extraction of PBMCs used approximately 10 ml of fresh peripheral blood. The data originate from a study of T cells in Graves' hyperthyroidism and ophthalmopathy.

The sequence derives from a woman under 40 with Graves' hyperthyroidism that later progressed to Graves' ophthalmopathy. The genes are TRBV7-8 and TRBJ1-2; possibly TRBD1 for D (5 bases). Sequencing input: blood. The CDR3 loop reads CASSLIGADGYTF. CDR3 nucleotides: TGTGCCAGCAGCTTAATAGGGGCTGATGGCTACACCTTC.